This TCR beta chain was retrieved from a study of T-cell memory formation after mild COVID-19. Points on this clonotype: The antigen remains undetermined.

TCRdb fed the 5' RACE reads into MiXCR, producing one record per CDR3 protein. The repertoire holds hundreds of thousands of distinct CDR3 sequences, around 17% seen once, with 20% to 25% in the top ten. Study outcomes and limitations: Contracting CD4+ clones were located mainly in CM and EM, and CD8+ clones in EMRA.

The CDR3 extends over 16 amino acids. Germline V CDR1 and CDR2: LGHNA, YSLEER. The trim removed 6 bases at V and 8 bases at J, leaving 10 bases unmatched. The chain combines TRBV4-3 with TRBJ2-2; 12 nucleotides match TRBD2. The sequencing sample was made of PBMCs or a T cell subset sorted from them (not recorded which). The receptor was derived from a man between 18 and 35 years old who had mild COVID-19 (a few samples of this study predate the infection). Cell type and time point are not known. The DNA of the CDR3 is TGCGCCAGCAGTCTGTTCCTAGCGGGGGGGCCGGGGGAGCTGTTTTTT. As protein: CASSLFLAGGPGELFF.